The 17 T cell receptor beta chains below all came from one sample that was sequenced in a study of somatic mutations in cytotoxic T cells in rheumatoid arthritis. Sequenced by immunoSEQ multiplex PCR; TCRdb stores in-frame clones only, minus some. The profile shows 10,000 to 12,000 clones, more than 75% of them singletons. The sequencing input was CD8+ T cells sorted from blood. The receptors originated from an adult with rheumatoid arthritis.

This clone was observed once. The gene calls are TRBV28 and TRBJ2-6; D not resolved. The germline V gene encodes CDR1 MDHEN and CDR2 SYDVKM. This CDR3 comprises 15 residues. Trimming removed 0 bases from V and 2 bases from J, with 5 bases in between. The chain's CDR3 is CASSLWEAGANVLTF. CDR3 DNA: TGTGCCAGCAGTTTATGGGAAGCTGGGGCCAACGTCCTGACTTTC. The full variable domain, completed using reference TRBV28 and TRBJ2-6, is DVKVTQSSRYLVKRTGEKVFLECVQDMDHENMFWYRQDPGLGLRLIYFSYDVKMKEKGDIPEGYSVSREKKERFSLILESASTNQTSMYLCASSLWEAGANVLTFGAGSRLTVL.

The CDR3 is CASSRDSYEQYF. CDR3 coding DNA: TGTGCCAGCAGCAGAGACAGCTACGAGCAGTACTTC. The chain couples TRBV11-1 to TRBJ2-5; weak D call: TRBD1 (5 bases). With the DNA end fitting TRBJ2-7 better, the J assignment may be wrong. Germline V gene sequence: CDR1 SGHAT, CDR2 FQDESV (reference sequence). The CDR3 loop spans 12 amino acids.

V and J are TRBV7-8 and TRBJ1-1, with D possibly matching TRBD1 (5 bases). Germline V gene data show CDR1 as SGHVS and CDR2 as FQNEAQ. Deletions cut 2 bases from V and 6 bases from J, with 16 bases between. This CDR3 contains 15 residues. The CDR3 sequence is CASSLTNGGVPEAFF. In DNA form, the CDR3 reads TGTGCCAGCAGCTTAACCAATGGGGGGGTTCCTGAAGCTTTCTTT.

The chain couples TRBV27 to TRBJ1-2, with 8 bases matching TRBD1. CDR1 and CDR2 (germline): MNHEY, SMNVEV (reference sequence). The CDR3 consists of 17 residues. V lost 7 bases to trimming and J lost 0 bases; unmatched junction nucleotides: 13. The CDR3: CASNTLGQVIANYGYTF. CDR3 DNA: TGTGCCAGCAATACCCTGGGACAGGTGATAGCTAACTATGGCTACACCTTC.

This clone was counted a single time. The V and J genes are TRBV11-3 and TRBJ2-1, with TRBD1 matching 8 bases. Trimming took 7 bases from V and 10 from J; bases not matched to a gene: 6. From germline, CDR1 is SGHNT and CDR2 YENEEA. This CDR3 is 12 amino acids long. The CDR3 loop is CASMGQAGEQFF. In DNA form, the CDR3 reads TGTGCCAGCATGGGACAGGCCGGGGAGCAGTTCTTC.

The gene calls are TRBV27 and TRBJ1-5, with 7 bases identical to TRBD1. Trimming took 6 bases from V and 3 from J; bases not matched to a gene: 2. The CDR3 runs 13 residues. CDR1 is MNHEY, CDR2 SMNVEV, per germline (reference sequence). In DNA, the CDR3 is TGTGCCAGCAGGGACAGGCTCAATCAGCCCCAGCATTTT. It translates to CASRDRLNQPQHF.

In this sample, this clone turned up a few times. The rearrangement links TRBV6-5 to TRBJ1-5; no clear D. The CDR3 runs to 13 residues. V shed 1 base and J shed 3 bases, with 4 bases lying between them. Germline CDR1 MNHEY, CDR2 SVGAGI. The CDR3 DNA reads as TGTGCCAGCAGTTACTACCCCAATCAGCCCCAGCATTTT. This codes for CASSYYPNQPQHF.

Concerning this clone: Compared with germline, one end of the junction differs, possibly owing to a read error. The chain uses TRBV4-3 and TRBJ2-7; unclear D gene. Germline V gene sequence: CDR1 LGHNA, CDR2 YSLEER. The CDR3 is 16 amino acids. The CDR3 reads CASSQYHGLSSYKQYF. CDR3 DNA sequence: TGCGCCAGCAGCCAATATCATGGATTATCCTCCTACAAGCAGTACTTC.

This chain joins TRBV7-8 and TRBJ2-5; 10 bases are a match to TRBD1. The CDR3 spans 15 residues. Per the germline V gene, CDR1 is SGHVS and CDR2 is FQNEAQ. V dropped 5 bases and J dropped 5; count of bases not matched to a gene: 8. The CDR3 spells CASSDQTGGKETQYF. In DNA, the CDR3 is TGTGCCAGCAGCGACCAGACAGGGGGCAAGGAGACCCAGTACTTC.

This chain uses TRBV7-8 with TRBJ2-1, with D tentatively TRBD1 (7 bases). CDR1 is SGHVS, CDR2 FQNEAQ, per germline. V lost 2 bases to trimming and J lost 3 bases, with 14 bases between them. CDR3 size: 16 residues. CDR3 region: CASSLTGVGGYNEQFF. The CDR3 coding sequence is TGTGCCAGCAGCTTAACAGGGGTCGGGGGCTACAATGAGCAGTTCTTC.

This clone showed up just once. The V call is TRBV7-3, the J call TRBJ2-2, with 12 bases matching TRBD2. With 5 bases clipped from V and 8 bases from J, the junction kept 6 bases outside the gene matches. The germline gives CDR1 SGHTA, CDR2 FQGTGA. The CDR3 length is 15 residues. The CDR3 reads CASSPLAGGPGELFF. In DNA, the CDR3 is TGTGCCAGCAGCCCCCTAGCGGGGGGGCCTGGGGAGCTGTTTTTT.

This clone has just one count. CDR3 sequence reads: CATSNIQGKGYEQYF. The CDR3 nucleotides are TGTGCCACCAGTAATATACAGGGGAAGGGTTACGAGCAGTACTTC. The rearrangement joins TRBV15 to TRBJ2-7, with 7 bases that match TRBD1. V shed 6 bases, J shed 4 bases, and the junction held 12 bases outside the gene matches. Germline values: CDR1 LNHNV, CDR2 YYDKDF (reference sequence). The CDR3 is made up of 15 amino acids.

V usage is TRBV7-9 and J usage is TRBJ2-7; D gene uncertain. Per germline, CDR1 SEHNR and CDR2 FQNEAQ (reference sequence). This CDR3 comprises 12 residues. V was pared by 1 base and J by 2 bases, with 3 bases between. CDR3 nucleotides: TGTGCCAGCAGCTTAGTCACCTACGAGCAGTACTTC. This translates into CASSLVTYEQYF.

The chain has TRBV19 and TRBJ1-1, with no clear D. Trimming took 3 bases from V and 0 from J, leaving 14 bases between them. This CDR3 contains 16 residues. Germline CDR1 is LNHDA and CDR2 is SQIVND (reference sequence). CDR3 residues: CASSIPGGVLNTEAFF. In DNA form, the CDR3 reads TGTGCCAGTAGTATCCCCGGTGGGGTCCTGAACACTGAAGCTTTCTTT.

This rearrangement joins TRBV11-2 to TRBJ2-1; D is ambiguous. Looked up from germline, CDR1 is SGHAT and CDR2 is FQNNGV. V lost 0 bases, J lost 0 bases, and 6 bases lay in between. The CDR3 totals 15 residues. The CDR3 here is CASSLELSSYNEQFF. CDR3 nucleotide sequence: TGTGCCAGCAGCTTAGAACTGAGCTCCTACAATGAGCAGTTCTTC.

CDR3 loop: CASSRLAYEQYF. The CDR3 DNA reads as TGTGCCAGCAGCCGACTAGCCTACGAGCAGTACTTC. The genes are TRBV7-9 and TRBJ2-7; maybe TRBD2 (6 bases). Germline V gene sequence: CDR1 SEHNR, CDR2 FQNEAQ (reference sequence). Trimming removed 5 bases from V and 2 bases from J, with 7 bases in between. The CDR3 runs 12 residues.

The chain is built from TRBV6-6 and TRBJ2-4; no reliable D call. Per the germline V gene, CDR1 is MNHNY and CDR2 is SVGAGI (reference sequence). V lost 7 bases, J lost 5 bases, and 15 bases lay in between. The CDR3 runs to 14 residues. CDR3 coding DNA: TGTGCCAGCACAACAAGGGATTTTCAAAACATTCAGTACTTC. It specifies CASTTRDFQNIQYF.